This T cell receptor beta chain came from a study of T-cell memory formation after mild COVID-19. Each CDR3 protein gets one entry after TCRdb re-called the 5' RACE reads with MiXCR. The profile shows hundreds of thousands of distinct CDR3 sequences, roughly 17% of them singletons. In its sample, this clonotype was seen once. No antigen is known for it. Study results and limitations: Clones contracting day 15 to 85 were balanced CD4/CD8; later expanders leaned CD4+. Mostly located in CM and EM were contracting CD4+ clones, with contracting CD8+ clones located in EMRA. Pre-infection memory already had some responding clones, implying cross-reactive memory joined.

The sequenced sample was PBMCs or a T cell subset sorted from them (not recorded which). The source is an adult woman who had mild COVID-19 (a few samples of this study predate the infection). Cell type and time point are not known.

CDR3 bases: TGCAGCATCCAACGACAGGGGCTGGAGGAAAAACTGTTTTTT. This codes for CSIQRQGLEEKLFF. The chain has TRBV29-1 and TRBJ1-4, with TRBD1 identical over 8 bases. CDR1 is SQVTM, CDR2 ANQGSEA, per germline. The CDR3 is made up of 14 amino acids. The V segment lost 8 bases and the J segment 8 bases; nucleotides outside the gene matches: 13. Full variable domain (remainder filled in from reference TRBV29-1 and TRBJ1-4): SAVISQKPSRDICQRGTSLTIQCQVDSQVTMMFWYRQQPGQSLTLIATANQGSEATYESGFVIDKFPISRPNLTFSTLTVSNMSPEDSSIYLCSIQRQGLEEKLFFGSGTQLSVL.